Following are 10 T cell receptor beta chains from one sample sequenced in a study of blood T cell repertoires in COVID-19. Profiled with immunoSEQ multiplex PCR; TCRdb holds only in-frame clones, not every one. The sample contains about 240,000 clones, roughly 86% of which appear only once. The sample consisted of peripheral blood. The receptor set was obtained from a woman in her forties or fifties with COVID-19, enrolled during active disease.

For the CDR3, the DNA is TGTGCCAGCAGCCGGACAGGGAACTATGGCTACACCTTC. Translating it yields CASSRTGNYGYTF. The chain combines TRBV3-1 (or the pseudogene TRBV3-2) with TRBJ1-2; 8 nucleotides agree with TRBD1. The V gene's germline CDR1 is LGHDT and CDR2 YNNKEL (reference sequence). The CDR3 runs to 13 residues. V was pared by 4 bases and J by 2 bases, with 0 bases of the junction left unmatched.

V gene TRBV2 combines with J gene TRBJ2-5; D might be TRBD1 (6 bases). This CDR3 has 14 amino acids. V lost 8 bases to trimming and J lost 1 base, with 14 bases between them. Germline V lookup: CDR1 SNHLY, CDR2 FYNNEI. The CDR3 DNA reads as TGTGCCAGCTCCTCTGGGACATTCCAAGAGACCCAGTACTTC. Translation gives CASSSGTFQETQYF.

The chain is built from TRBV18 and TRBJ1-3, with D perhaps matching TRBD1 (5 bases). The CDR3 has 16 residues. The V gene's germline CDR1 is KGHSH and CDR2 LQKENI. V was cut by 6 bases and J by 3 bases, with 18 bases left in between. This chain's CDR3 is CASSPSGPRGGNTIYF. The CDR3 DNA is TGTGCCAGCTCGCCCTCCGGGCCAAGGGGTGGAAACACCATATATTTT.

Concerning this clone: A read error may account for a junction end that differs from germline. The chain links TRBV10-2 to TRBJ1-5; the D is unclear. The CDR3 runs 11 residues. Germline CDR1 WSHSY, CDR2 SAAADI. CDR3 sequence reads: CATLGGQAQHF. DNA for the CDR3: TGCGCCACCCTTGGAGGTCAGGCCCAGCATTTT.

The CDR3 DNA follows: TGTGCCAGCTCACCAGGGAGCCTTGCAACTAATGAAAAACTGTTTTTT. Residues: CASSPGSLATNEKLFF. The gene calls are TRBV18 and TRBJ1-4, with no clear D. V was clipped by 2 bases and J by 0 bases, with 10 bases between them. This CDR3 comprises 16 residues. In germline, CDR1 is KGHSH, CDR2 LQKENI.

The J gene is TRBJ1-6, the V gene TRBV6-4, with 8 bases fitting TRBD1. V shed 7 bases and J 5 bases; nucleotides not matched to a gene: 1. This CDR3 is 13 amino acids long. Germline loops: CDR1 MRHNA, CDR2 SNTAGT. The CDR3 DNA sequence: TGTGCCAGCAAGGACAGGGATAATTCACCCCTCCACTTT. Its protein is CASKDRDNSPLHF.

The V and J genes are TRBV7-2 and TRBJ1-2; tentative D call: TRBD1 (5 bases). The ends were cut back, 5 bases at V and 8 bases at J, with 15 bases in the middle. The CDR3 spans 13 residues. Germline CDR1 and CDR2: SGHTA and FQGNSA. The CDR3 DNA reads TGTGCCAGCAGCCACAGCGGGGCGAGGGGCTACACCTTC. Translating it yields CASSHSGARGYTF.

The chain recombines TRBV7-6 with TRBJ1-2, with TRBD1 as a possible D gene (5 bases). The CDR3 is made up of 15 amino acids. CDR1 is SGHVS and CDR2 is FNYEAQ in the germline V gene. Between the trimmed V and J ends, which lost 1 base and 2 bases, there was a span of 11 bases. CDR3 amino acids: CASSLEPGGNYGYTF. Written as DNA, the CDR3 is TGTGCCAGCAGCTTAGAACCGGGGGGAAACTATGGCTACACCTTC.

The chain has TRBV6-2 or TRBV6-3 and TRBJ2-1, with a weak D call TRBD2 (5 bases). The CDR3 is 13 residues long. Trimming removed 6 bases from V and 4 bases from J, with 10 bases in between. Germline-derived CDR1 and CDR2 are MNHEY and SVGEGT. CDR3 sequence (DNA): TGTGCCAGCAGCCAACTAGTGTACAATGAGCAGTTCTTC. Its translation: CASSQLVYNEQFF.

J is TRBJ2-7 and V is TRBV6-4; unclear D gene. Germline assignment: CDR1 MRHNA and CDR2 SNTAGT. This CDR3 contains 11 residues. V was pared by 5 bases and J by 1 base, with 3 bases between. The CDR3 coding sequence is TGTGCCAGCAGTCCGTCCTACGAGCAGTACTTC. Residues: CASSPSYEQYF.